A single sample is the source of the 32 T cell receptor beta chains below, sequenced in a study of neurological immune-mediated disorders. Using its own MiXCR run on the 5' RACE reads, TCRdb lists one record per CDR3 protein. The data show tens of thousands of distinct CDR3 sequences, under 4% seen once. As to time point: longitudinal time-point 1 (baseline). Sequenced sample: PBMCs. The origin of the receptors is a woman aged 60-70 years with multiple sclerosis.

This clonotype was recorded many times. The CDR3 reads CASSFVKNGGKETQYF. The CDR3 bases are TGTGCCAGCAGCTTTGTTAAAAACGGGGGGAAAGAGACCCAGTACTTC. The chain uses TRBV5-5 and TRBJ2-5; 7 bases fit TRBD2. Looked up from germline, CDR1 is SGHKS and CDR2 is YYEKEE (reference sequence). Unmatched junction bases numbered 10, after V lost 2 bases and J lost 3 bases. The CDR3 consists of 16 residues.

The table lists this clonotype with many counts. CDR3 amino acids: CASSGGTGGEKLFF. The CDR3 bases are TGCGCCAGCAGCGGAGGGACAGGGGGAGAAAAACTGTTTTTT. This chain joins TRBV5-1 and TRBJ1-4; 11 positions agree with TRBD1. Germline CDR1 and CDR2: SGHRS and YFSETQ. The CDR3 extends over 14 amino acids. J gave up 8 bases and V 4 bases, and 4 bases lay outside the gene matches.

This clonotype was detected many times. The chain carries TRBV5-1 and TRBJ2-7; 7 nucleotides line up with TRBD1. J was trimmed by 4 bases and V by 5 bases; bases with no gene match: 15. The CDR3 spans 16 residues. Germline V CDR1 and CDR2: SGHRS, YFSETQ. The CDR3 region is CASSQGQRSPTYEQYF. In DNA, the CDR3 is TGCGCCAGCAGTCAGGGACAGCGGTCACCTACTTACGAGCAGTACTTC.

This clonotype was recorded at least ten times. The chain combines TRBV21-1 with TRBJ2-7; the D call in the table, TRBD1, was not verified against the DNA. TRBV21-1 is listed as a pseudogene. CDR3 length equals 17 residues. Here the CDR3 DNA reads TGTGCCAGCAGCAAGGGCAATGCCGGGACACTTTCTTACGAGCAGTACTTC. Translation gives CASSKGNAGTLSYEQYF.

Worth noting for this clonotype: The CDR3 ends on some other residue instead of the conserved phenylalanine or tryptophan, so this is likely a read error. The chain recombines TRBV20-1 with TRBJ2-6; D gene unclear. Germline CDR1 DFQATT, CDR2 SNEGSKA (reference sequence). Trimming pared 3 bases from V and 0 bases from J, leaving 9 bases between. The CDR3 totals 15 residues. For the CDR3, the DNA is TGCAGTGCTAGTTACGTCGGCTCTGGGGCCAACGTCCTGACTAAC. Its protein is CSASYVGSGANVLTN.

This clonotype has ten or more counts. This chain links TRBV20-1 with TRBJ2-5; 8 bases line up with TRBD1. This CDR3 is built from 13 residues. The germline V gene encodes CDR1 DFQATT and CDR2 SNEGSKA (reference sequence). V dropped 6 bases and J dropped 5; count of bases not matched to a gene: 8. CDR3 loop: CSARQGRSETQYF. The CDR3 coding sequence is TGCAGTGCCAGACAGGGGCGTTCGGAGACCCAGTACTTC.

The sample holds many counts of this clonotype. The chain joins TRBV12-3 or TRBV12-4 to TRBJ2-1; 13 nucleotides line up with TRBD2. The CDR3 runs 18 residues. With V trimmed by 6 bases and J by 7 bases, 15 bases remained unmatched. The DNA of the CDR3 is TGTGCCAGCAGAGGAGGCGCCGGGACTAGCGGGATGTTTAATGAGCAGTTCTTC. Translation gives CASRGGAGTSGMFNEQFF.

This clonotype was observed at least ten times. Written as DNA, the CDR3 is TGTGCCAGCAGCACCGGGGGGCTTCTAGTCACCGGGGAGCTGTTTTTT. It encodes CASSTGGLLVTGELFF. The V and J genes are TRBV9 and TRBJ2-2; weak D call: TRBD2 (7 bases). Trimming shortened V by 4 bases and J by 4 bases, and 17 bases separated the two germline ends. Germline V lookup: CDR1 SGDLS, CDR2 YYNGEE. There are 16 residues in the CDR3.

This clonotype was observed many times. The chain uses TRBV18 and TRBJ2-7; a possible D gene is TRBD1 (6 bases). Germline CDR1 and CDR2: KGHSH and LQKENI. The V and J ends lost 6 bases and 2 bases respectively, with 17 bases between them. There are 15 residues in the CDR3. CDR3 sequence: CASSQYRARPYEQYF. CDR3 sequence (DNA): TGTGCCAGCTCCCAATACAGGGCGCGCCCCTACGAGCAGTACTTC. Combining the CDR3 with reference TRBV18 and TRBJ2-7 gives the whole variable domain NAGVMQNPRHLVRRRGQEARLRCSPMKGHSHVYWYRQLPEEGLKFMVYLQKENIIDESGMPKERFSAEFPKEGPSILRIQQVVRGDSAAYFCASSQYRARPYEQYFGPGTRLTVT.

As to this clonotype: Compared with germline, one end of the junction differs, possibly owing to a read error. The J gene is TRBJ1-6, the V gene TRBV7-6; TRBD1 might be the D (5 bases). Germline loops: CDR1 SGHVS, CDR2 FNYEAQ. The CDR3 is 15 amino acids. CDR3 coding DNA: TGTGCCAGCAGCCCCCAGGGACCCTATAATTCAACCCTCAACTTT. This encodes CASSPQGPYNSTLNF.

This clonotype was seen repeatedly, ten times or more. This chain joins TRBV29-1 and TRBJ1-3, with D perhaps TRBD1 (5 bases). The CDR3 loop spans 14 amino acids. The germline CDR1 and CDR2 sequences are SQVTM and ANQGSEA. Trimming took 4 bases from V and 0 from J, leaving 10 bases between them. CDR3 coding DNA: TGCAGCGTTGTGCCAGGGTCCTCTGGAAACACCATATATTTT. Its translation is CSVVPGSSGNTIYF.

This clonotype showed up many times. The chain employs TRBV18 and TRBJ1-1; D uncertain. V was pared by 2 bases and J by 3 bases, with 10 bases between. The CDR3 covers 14 residues. The germline CDR1 and CDR2 sequences are KGHSH and LQKENI. CDR3 in amino acids: CASSPETMHTEAFF. The CDR3 DNA follows: TGTGCCAGCTCACCAGAGACGATGCACACTGAAGCTTTCTTT.

This clonotype has only a few counts. The rearrangement links TRBV20-1 to TRBJ1-4, with D perhaps TRBD1 (6 bases). Germline V gene data show CDR1 as DFQATT and CDR2 as SNEGSKA (reference sequence). This CDR3 is built from 13 residues. V was trimmed by 2 bases and J by 7 bases, leaving 11 bases between them. The CDR3 sequence: CSARNREVEKLFF. DNA for the CDR3: TGCAGTGCTAGAAACAGGGAGGTTGAAAAACTGTTTTTT.

This clonotype showed up many times. This sequence joins TRBV19 and TRBJ1-2, with 11 nucleotides matching TRBD1. V shed 7 bases and J 3 bases; nucleotides not matched to a gene: 7. CDR3 size: 15 residues. Germline CDR1 reads LNHDA; CDR2 reads SQIVND (reference sequence). The CDR3 DNA reads TGTGCCAGTACCCAGCCGGGACAGGGGGACTATGGCTACACCTTC. Its protein is CASTQPGQGDYGYTF.

The rearrangement uses TRBV20-1 and TRBJ2-1; D may be TRBD1 (6 bases). The V gene lost 6 bases and the J gene lost 0 bases, with 12 bases spanning the gap. There are 14 residues in the CDR3. CDR1 DFQATT and CDR2 SNEGSKA come from the germline V gene (reference sequence). The CDR3 DNA sequence: TGCAGTGCCCAACAGGGTCCCTCCTACAATGAGCAGTTCTTC. As protein: CSAQQGPSYNEQFF.

This clonotype was detected ten times or more. This sequence joins TRBV6-6 and TRBJ1-4; D may be TRBD1 (6 bases). The V and J ends lost 5 bases and 8 bases respectively, with 15 bases between them. Germline V gives CDR1 MNHNY, CDR2 SVGAGI (reference sequence). The CDR3 runs 14 residues. The chain's CDR3 is CASSPRTAQEKLFF. The DNA of the CDR3 is TGTGCCAGCAGTCCTAGGACAGCACAGGAAAAACTGTTTTTT.

This clonotype was detected ten times or more. V and J are TRBV6-6 and TRBJ1-1; D is unresolved. This CDR3 has 13 residues. V was shortened by 6 bases and J by 0 bases, with 8 bases between the two germline ends. CDR1 and CDR2 from the germline V gene are MNHNY and SVGAGI (reference sequence). CDR3 protein: CASSPYLNTEAFF. In DNA form, the CDR3 reads TGTGCCAGCAGCCCGTATCTGAACACTGAAGCTTTCTTT.

This clonotype occurred many times. This chain connects TRBV20-1 to TRBJ1-3, with D tentatively TRBD1 (6 bases). Germline V lookup: CDR1 DFQATT, CDR2 SNEGSKA (reference sequence). Trimming took 4 bases from V and 2 from J, leaving 12 bases between them. The CDR3 spans 14 residues. The CDR3 spells CSANDRWTGNTIYF. CDR3 coding DNA: TGCAGTGCTAATGACAGGTGGACTGGAAACACCATATATTTT.

This clonotype appeared many times. V gene TRBV20-1 combines with J gene TRBJ2-7; tentative D call: TRBD2 (5 bases). CDR1 and CDR2 from the germline V gene are DFQATT and SNEGSKA (reference sequence). The CDR3 spans 15 residues. Trimming took off 2 bases at V and 1 base at J, with 15 bases between the two ends. The CDR3 coding sequence is TGCAGTGCTAGATCTGGCTCTCCGGGATCCTACGAGCAGTACTTC. This sequence encodes CSARSGSPGSYEQYF.

This clonotype was counted between two and nine times. This chain uses TRBV20-1 with TRBJ1-1; TRBD1 might be the D (6 bases). V shed 5 bases and J shed 0 bases, with 10 bases lying between them. The CDR3 has 13 residues. CDR1 and CDR2 (germline): DFQATT, SNEGSKA (reference sequence). The CDR3 protein is CSADGQLNTEAFF. CDR3 nucleotides: TGCAGTGCTGACGGACAGTTGAACACTGAAGCTTTCTTT.

This clonotype showed up many times. This chain uses TRBV18 with TRBJ1-4; no reliable D call. Per germline, CDR1 KGHSH and CDR2 LQKENI. V lost 2 bases and J lost 3, with 13 bases in between. The CDR3 spans 16 residues. As DNA, the CDR3 is TGTGCCAGCTCACCAGGGAACCCGGCCTCTAATGAAAAACTGTTTTTT. Translation gives CASSPGNPASNEKLFF.

This clonotype was recorded many times. This chain joins TRBV3-1 and TRBJ2-7; D may be TRBD2 (7 bases). The germline V gene encodes CDR1 LGHDT and CDR2 YNNKEL (reference sequence). The ends were cut back, 4 bases at V and 0 bases at J, with 13 bases in the middle. The CDR3 is made up of 15 amino acids. CDR3 in DNA: TGTGCCAGCAGCCGGGAGGGGGGACCCTCCTACGAGCAGTACTTC. It encodes CASSREGGPSYEQYF.

This clonotype was recorded many times. The chain combines TRBV7-9 with TRBJ2-1; D remains unclear. This CDR3 spans 12 amino acids. From germline, CDR1 is SEHNR and CDR2 FQNEAQ (reference sequence). V gave up 1 base and J gave up 11 bases, with 9 bases separating them. The CDR3 coding sequence is TGTGCCAGCAGCTTAGAGGTAGCCAAGCAGTTCTTC. As protein: CASSLEVAKQFF.

This clonotype was seen repeatedly, ten times or more. The chain couples TRBV20-1 to TRBJ2-2, with TRBD2 matching over 8 bases. The trim removed 3 bases at V and 8 bases at J, leaving 20 bases unmatched. The CDR3 has 18 amino acids. Germline V gene data show CDR1 as DFQATT and CDR2 as SNEGSKA (reference sequence). Here the CDR3 reads CSARINKGTRGLIGELFF. For the CDR3, the DNA is TGCAGTGCTAGGATCAATAAGGGGACTAGAGGTCTTATAGGGGAGCTGTTTTTT.

In its sample, this clonotype was seen many times. This rearrangement joins TRBV7-6 to TRBJ1-2; 7 nucleotides align to TRBD1. Germline CDR1 SGHVS, CDR2 FNYEAQ. J was trimmed by 4 bases and V by 5 bases; bases with no gene match: 10. This CDR3 spans 15 amino acids. The CDR3 DNA reads as TGTGCCAGCAGCCTCATAGAGACAGGGTCCTATGGCTACACCTTC. Encoded protein: CASSLIETGSYGYTF.

This clonotype was seen repeatedly, ten times or more. The chain links TRBV15 to TRBJ2-7; the D gene is possibly TRBD2 (5 bases). Germline lookup yields CDR1 LNHNV and CDR2 YYDKDF (reference sequence). This CDR3 has 13 amino acids. The V end lost 3 bases, the J end lost 3 bases, and 9 bases lay between the germline ends. CDR3 loop: CATSRDGDYEQYF. CDR3 in DNA: TGTGCCACCAGCAGGGACGGGGACTACGAGCAGTACTTC.

There are many counts of this clonotype. This chain joins TRBV20-1 and TRBJ1-5, with 8 bases lining up with TRBD1. Trimming at V came to 3 bases and at J to 6 bases, leaving 4 bases not matched to a gene. The CDR3 is 13 amino acids. Per germline, CDR1 DFQATT and CDR2 SNEGSKA (reference sequence). This CDR3 is CSASSGQGQPQHF. Written as DNA, the CDR3 is TGCAGTGCTAGTTCTGGACAGGGTCAGCCCCAGCATTTT.

This clonotype was observed at least ten times. The chain links TRBV20-1 to TRBJ2-7; 8 nucleotides line up with TRBD1. The length of the CDR3 is 18 residues. V was clipped by 6 bases and J by 3 bases; unmatched bases: 22. Germline V CDR1 and CDR2: DFQATT, SNEGSKA (reference sequence). In DNA, the CDR3 is TGCAGTGCCCCACCCCCAACTGACAGGGGCTCAGGCCTCTACGAGCAGTACTTC. This gives the protein CSAPPPTDRGSGLYEQYF.

This sequence joins TRBV29-1 and TRBJ1-2; D is unclear. In germline, CDR1 is SQVTM, CDR2 ANQGSEA. CDR3 length equals 11 residues. V lost 6 bases and J 6 bases, leaving 11 bases between the germline ends. The CDR3 sequence: CSVRWGDGYTF. The CDR3 nucleotides are TGCAGCGTCCGCTGGGGAGATGGCTACACCTTC.

This clonotype was detected ten times or more. This chain joins TRBV27 and TRBJ1-1, with TRBD1 identical over 7 bases. The CDR3 totals 14 residues. Germline V gene lookup returns CDR1 MNHEY and CDR2 SMNVEV (reference sequence). V lost 8 bases to trimming and J lost 0 bases; unmatched junction nucleotides: 6. CDR3 bases: TGTGCCAGCTGCCGGACAGGTATGAACACTGAAGCTTTCTTT. Amino acid sequence: CASCRTGMNTEAFF.

Ten or more counts support this clonotype. The chain carries TRBV12-3 or TRBV12-4 and TRBJ2-7; 8 bases are shared with TRBD1. V trimming: 5 bases; J trimming: 2 bases; junction bases outside the gene matches: 2. CDR3 length equals 13 residues. CDR3 in amino acids: CASSPQGAYEQYF. CDR3 nucleotides: TGTGCCAGCAGTCCACAGGGGGCCTACGAGCAGTACTTC.

The sample holds many counts of this clonotype. A much larger clone is a single base away; this may be a read error. This chain uses TRBV7-2 with TRBJ1-1; D not resolved. Germline V gene sequence: CDR1 SGHTA, CDR2 FQGNSA. CDR3 length: 13 residues. V lost 1 base, J lost 1 base, and 4 bases lay in between. In nucleotides, the CDR3 is TGTGCCAGCAGCTTAGACGAGAACACTGAAGCTTTCTTT. It translates to CASSLDENTEAFF.